This TCR beta chain was obtained from a study of blood T cell repertoires in COVID-19. Overall study context: T cells, B-cell-depleted T cells, or PBMCs provided the cDNA or gDNA that served as material.

V shed 7 bases and J 5 bases; nucleotides not matched to a gene: 6. Germline CDR1 and CDR2: ENHRY and SYGVKD. CDR3 length equals 13 residues. Assay: immunoSEQ multiplex PCR; the TCRdb copy retains only in-frame clones and omits some. The top ten clones hold about a tenth of a sample with roughly 60,000 clones, around 82% of them seen once. Seattle patients were enrolled while actively infected and followed longitudinally. There are a few counts of this clone. The sequenced sample consisted of peripheral blood. V gene TRBV10-3 combines with J gene TRBJ1-1; 8 bases are a match to TRBD1. The sequence was obtained from an elderly man with COVID-19, enrolled during active disease. CDR3: CAITDRGLTEAFF. The CDR3 bases are TGTGCCATCACCGACAGGGGTTTAACTGAAGCTTTCTTT.